The present TCR beta chain was sequenced within a study of CD8+CD57+ T cells in acquired aplastic anemia. Study summary: Each DNA sample taken from sorted CD4+ and CD8+ cells came to about 3 ug on average. General study findings and limits: Almost 30 shared CD8+ CDR3s appeared highly expressed within patients' immunodominant clones.

Concerning this clonotype: As yet, its antigen is unknown.

V lost 4 bases and J 12 bases, leaving 13 bases between the germline ends. CDR3 size: 12 residues. Looked up from germline, CDR1 is LGHNA and CDR2 is YSLEER. Patients picked for sequencing had shown CD8+CD57+ cell expansion detected by flow cytometry. Untreated patients provided the blood samples, with no therapy given before sampling. Genomic DNA provided the template from which TCR beta VDJ and CDR3 profiles were obtained. TCRdb passed the reads through MiXCR, listing each CDR3 protein once. The top ten clones hold under 20% of a sample with 50,000 to 65,000 distinct CDR3 sequences, roughly three fifths of them seen once.

The rearrangement links TRBV4-3 to TRBJ2-1, with D tentatively TRBD1 or TRBD2 (5 bases each). The sequencing input was sorted CD4+, CD8+, or CD8+CD57+ T cells (not recorded which) from PBMCs. The TCR sequence derives from a human donor with aplastic anemia. The CDR3 loop reads CASSRSRGTQFF. The CDR3 bases are TGCGCCAGCAGCCGATCGAGAGGGACGCAGTTCTTC.